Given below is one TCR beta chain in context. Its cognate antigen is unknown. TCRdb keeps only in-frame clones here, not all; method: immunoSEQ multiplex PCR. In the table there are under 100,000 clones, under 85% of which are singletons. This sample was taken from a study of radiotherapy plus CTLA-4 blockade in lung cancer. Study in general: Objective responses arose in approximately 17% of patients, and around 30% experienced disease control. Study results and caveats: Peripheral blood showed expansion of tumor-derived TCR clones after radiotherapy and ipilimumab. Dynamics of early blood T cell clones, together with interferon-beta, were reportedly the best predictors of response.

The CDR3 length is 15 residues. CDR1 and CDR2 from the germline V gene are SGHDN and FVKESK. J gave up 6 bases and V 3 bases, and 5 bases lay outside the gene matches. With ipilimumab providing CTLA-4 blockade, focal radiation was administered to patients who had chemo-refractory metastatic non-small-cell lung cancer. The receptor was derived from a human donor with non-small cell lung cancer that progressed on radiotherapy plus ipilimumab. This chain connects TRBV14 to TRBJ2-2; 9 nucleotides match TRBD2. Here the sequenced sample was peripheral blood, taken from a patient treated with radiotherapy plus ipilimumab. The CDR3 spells CASSHGGRAAGELFF. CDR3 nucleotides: TGTGCCAGCAGCCATGGCGGGAGGGCCGCCGGGGAGCTGTTTTTT.